Listed below are T cell receptor beta chains from one sample, sequenced in a study of CD8+ T cells in alopecia areata. Assay used: immunoSEQ multiplex PCR; TCRdb lists only in-frame clones, some missing. The sample gives around 140,000 clones, 75% to 90% of which show up once; about 15% is in the top ten. The sequencing here drew on CD8+ T cells sorted from blood, taken at week 0. These receptors were taken from a human donor with alopecia areata. CDR3s include the opening cysteine and the closing phenylalanine or tryptophan. A D gene is named only where the DNA matches it firmly. The size of a clone is reported for some rows only, either as once, few or many, or as a class for expanded clones.

clone size: -; D gene: TRBD1; J gene: TRBJ2-5; V gene: TRBV13; CDR3 DNA: TGTGCCAGCAGCCGACAGGGAATACAAGAGACCCAGTACTTC; CDR3 protein: CASSRQGIQETQYF
clone size: -; D gene: -; J gene: TRBJ1-1; V gene: TRBV27; CDR3 DNA: TGTGCCAGCAGTTTAGTGGGTGTTACCTTCGGCACTGAAGCTTTCTTT; CDR3 protein: CASSLVGVTFGTEAFF
clone size: -; D gene: -; J gene: TRBJ1-1; V gene: TRBV27; CDR3 DNA: TGTGCCAGCAGGTACAACAGGTACATGAACACTGAAGCTTTCTTT; CDR3 protein: CASRYNRYMNTEAFF
clone size: few; D gene: -; J gene: TRBJ1-1; V gene: TRBV6-1; CDR3 DNA: TGTGCCAGCAGTGAAGTAGGGCGGACTGAAGCTTTCTTT; CDR3 protein: CASSEVGRTEAFF
clone size: -; D gene: TRBD1; J gene: TRBJ1-1; V gene: TRBV5-1; CDR3 DNA: TGCGCCAGCAGACTCAGCAGACAGGGGTCTTACACTGAAGCTTTCTTT; CDR3 protein: CASRLSRQGSYTEAFF
clone size: -; D gene: TRBD1; J gene: TRBJ2-5; V gene: TRBV10-3; CDR3 DNA: TGTGCCATCAGTGAGCCCCGGGACAGCCAAGAGACCCAGTACTTC; CDR3 protein: CAISEPRDSQETQYF
clone size: few; D gene: -; J gene: TRBJ1-1; V gene: TRBV7-2; CDR3 DNA: TGTGCCAGCAGCCCGGGGACGTTTACTGAAGCTTTCTTT; CDR3 protein: CASSPGTFTEAFF
clone size: -; D gene: -; J gene: TRBJ2-7; V gene: TRBV5-4; CDR3 DNA: TGTGCCAGCAGCTTGGCGGGAGCCTCCTACGAGCAGTACTTC; CDR3 protein: CASSLAGASYEQYF
clone size: -; D gene: -; J gene: TRBJ2-7; V gene: TRBV25-1; CDR3 DNA: TGTGCCAGCAGTGCATATTACAGTCTTCAGGAGCAGTACTTC; CDR3 protein: CASSAYYSLQEQYF
clone size: -; D gene: -; J gene: TRBJ2-3; V gene: TRBV11-3; CDR3 DNA: TGTGCCAGCAGCTTAGGGACAGATACGCAGTATTTT; CDR3 protein: CASSLGTDTQYF
clone size: -; D gene: -; J gene: TRBJ2-3; V gene: TRBV7-6; CDR3 DNA: TGTGCCAGCAGCTTAGTTGGGCAAAACACAGATACGCAGTATTTT; CDR3 protein: CASSLVGQNTDTQYF
clone size: -; D gene: -; J gene: TRBJ1-1; V gene: TRBV6-5; CDR3 DNA: TGTGCCAGCAGTTACTCGGGGGGAAGCACTGAAGCTTTCTTT; CDR3 protein: CASSYSGGSTEAFF
clone size: -; D gene: -; J gene: TRBJ2-6; V gene: TRBV7-9; CDR3 DNA: TGTGCCAGCAGCGGCACGGACTGGAGCTCTGGGGCCAACGTCCTGACTTTC; CDR3 protein: CASSGTDWSSGANVLTF
clone size: -; D gene: TRBD1; J gene: TRBJ2-7; V gene: TRBV29-1; CDR3 DNA: TGCAGCGTTCTGACAGGGCTGTCCTACGAGCAGTACTTC; CDR3 protein: CSVLTGLSYEQYF
clone size: -; D gene: TRBD1; J gene: TRBJ1-5; V gene: TRBV28; CDR3 DNA: TGTGCCAGCAGTCCTCCCGGTCCAGGGGGTCAGCCCCAGCATTTT; CDR3 protein: CASSPPGPGGQPQHF
clone size: -; D gene: TRBD1; J gene: TRBJ2-1; V gene: TRBV7-9; CDR3 DNA: TGTGCCAGCAGCTTAGAGAACAGGGGGCTCGAGCAGTTCTTC; CDR3 protein: CASSLENRGLEQFF
clone size: once; D gene: -; J gene: TRBJ2-2; V gene: TRBV4-2; CDR3 DNA: TGTGCCAGCAGCCGAGAAGACAGGCCGCGAAACACCGGGGAGCTGTTTTTT; CDR3 protein: CASSREDRPRNTGELFF
clone size: -; D gene: -; J gene: TRBJ2-7; V gene: TRBV10-2; CDR3 DNA: TGCGCCAGCAGTCCCAGGGGGGTGTACGAGCAGTACTTC; CDR3 protein: CASSPRGVYEQYF
clone size: -; D gene: -; J gene: TRBJ2-2; V gene: TRBV27; CDR3 DNA: TGTGCCAGCAACAAGGAAGGCACAGGGTTAACCGGGGAGCTGTTTTTT; CDR3 protein: CASNKEGTGLTGELFF
clone size: -; D gene: -; J gene: TRBJ2-7; V gene: TRBV29-1; CDR3 DNA: TGCAGCATCTTAGATGGGGAGCAGTACTTC; CDR3 protein: CSILDGEQYF
clone size: -; D gene: -; J gene: TRBJ2-7; V gene: TRBV4-1; CDR3 DNA: TGCGCCAGCAGCCAAGACATCGGGACACTTTCCTACGAGCAGTACTTC; CDR3 protein: CASSQDIGTLSYEQYF
clone size: -; D gene: -; J gene: TRBJ2-1; V gene: TRBV4-2; CDR3 DNA: TGTGCCAGCAGCCACGAAGGTCGGATCGCCTACAATGAGCAGTTCTTC; CDR3 protein: CASSHEGRIAYNEQFF
clone size: few; D gene: -; J gene: TRBJ2-5; V gene: TRBV7-9; CDR3 DNA: TGTGCCAGCAGCTCCTGGGGGGAGACCCAGTACTTC; CDR3 protein: CASSSWGETQYF
clone size: -; D gene: -; J gene: TRBJ1-6; V gene: TRBV7-9; CDR3 DNA: TGTGCCAGCAGCGAAGCAGGGGCCTCACCCCTCCACTTT; CDR3 protein: CASSEAGASPLHF